The 25 T cell receptor beta chains below were found in one sample sequenced in a study of T cell repertoires in cytomegalovirus infection. TCRdb re-derived calls from the reads in MiXCR, one entry per CDR3 protein. The sample holds around 440,000 distinct CDR3 sequences, 11% seen once. The sequenced sample consisted of PBMCs. The receptor source for this set is a human donor in good health (CMV status not recorded). Some clones in this sample may be carry-over from other donors' samples.

This clonotype was detected a few times. V usage is TRBV9 and J usage is TRBJ1-3; D is undetermined. Germline CDR1 and CDR2: SGDLS and YYNGEE. The CDR3 runs 15 residues. Trimming took 0 bases from V and 0 from J, leaving 7 bases between them. CDR3 amino acids: CASSVEWTSGNTIYF. CDR3 nucleotides: TGTGCCAGCAGCGTAGAATGGACCTCTGGAAACACCATATATTTT.

This clonotype showed up just a few times. The chain uses TRBV30 and TRBJ2-1; TRBD1 aligns across 7 bases. With V trimmed by 5 bases and J by 2 bases, 3 bases remained unmatched. CDR1 GTSNPN and CDR2 SVGIG come from the germline V gene (reference sequence). CDR3 length: 13 residues. CDR3 residues: CAWDRVTYNEQFF. DNA of the CDR3: TGTGCCTGGGACAGGGTGACCTACAATGAGCAGTTCTTC.

This clonotype was detected only a few times. The V and J genes are TRBV6-2 or TRBV6-3 and TRBJ1-5; tentatively, D is TRBD1 (6 bases). The germline gives CDR1 MNHEY, CDR2 SVGEGT. The CDR3 loop spans 14 amino acids. V gave up 7 bases and J gave up 4 bases, with 14 bases separating them. The CDR3 spells CASKEGQRNQPQHF. CDR3 nucleotides: TGTGCCAGCAAAGAAGGACAGCGTAATCAGCCCCAGCATTTT.

In this sample, this clonotype turned up many times. CDR3 sequence: CASKPLRDNEKLFF. The CDR3 DNA reads as TGTGCCAGCAAACCGTTGAGGGATAATGAAAAACTGTTTTTT. This rearrangement joins TRBV2 to TRBJ1-4, with D uncertain. This CDR3 is built from 14 residues. The germline gives CDR1 SNHLY, CDR2 FYNNEI. Trimming cost V 7 bases and J 4 bases, with 13 bases left between them.

This clonotype was detected many times. The chain uses TRBV6-4 and TRBJ2-5; 9 nucleotides agree with TRBD2. J gave up 2 bases and V 6 bases, and 19 bases lay outside the gene matches. The CDR3 is 19 residues long. The V gene's germline CDR1 is MRHNA and CDR2 SNTAGT. CDR3 in amino acids: CASRGDLPRLAETQETQYF. CDR3 sequence (DNA): TGTGCCAGCAGGGGTGATTTACCCCGACTAGCGGAAACTCAAGAGACCCAGTACTTC.

This clonotype was counted many times. J is TRBJ1-4 and V is TRBV30; D gene ambiguous. This CDR3 contains 13 residues. Per the germline V gene, CDR1 is GTSNPN and CDR2 is SVGIG (reference sequence). V gave up 1 base and J gave up 6 bases, with 9 bases separating them. CDR3 sequence: CAWSADQDEKLFF. The CDR3 region has the DNA TGTGCCTGGAGTGCGGACCAGGATGAAAAACTGTTTTTT.

Details on this clonotype: This may be a read error: a much more frequent sequence differs by one nucleotide. V and J are TRBV28 and TRBJ2-5; D is undetermined. Germline V gene sequence: CDR1 MDHEN, CDR2 SYDVKM. CDR3 length: 15 residues. V shed 7 bases and J shed 4 bases, with 19 bases lying between them. CDR3 sequence: CASTTRFLGRETQYF. The CDR3 DNA follows: TGTGCCAGCACCACGAGGTTTCTGGGAAGAGAGACCCAGTACTTC.

This clonotype has ten or more counts. The rearrangement joins TRBV7-3 to TRBJ1-1; 7 bases agree with TRBD1. The CDR3 runs to 14 residues. Germline V CDR1 and CDR2: SGHTA, FQGTGA. The V gene end was trimmed by 5 bases and the J gene end by 4 bases; junction bases not matched to a gene: 7. The CDR3: CASSTQGGSTEAFF. For the CDR3, the DNA is TGTGCCAGCAGCACCCAGGGGGGGAGCACTGAAGCTTTCTTT.

The sample holds many counts of this clonotype. CDR3 amino acids: CASSPLAGVGDTQYF. CDR3 nucleotides: TGTGCCAGCAGCCCGCTAGCGGGAGTAGGAGATACGCAGTATTTT. The J gene is TRBJ2-3, the V gene TRBV7-2; TRBD2 agrees at 10 bases. J lost 5 bases, V lost 5 bases, and 7 bases had no gene match. The germline CDR1 and CDR2 sequences are SGHTA and FQGNSA. The CDR3 has 15 residues.

This clonotype was seen ten or more times. The rearrangement links TRBV7-7 to TRBJ2-1; the D gene is possibly TRBD1 (5 bases). V lost 4 bases to trimming and J lost 5 bases, with 18 bases between them. The germline gives CDR1 SSHAT, CDR2 FNYEAQ (reference sequence). The CDR3 is 16 amino acids. CDR3 loop: CASSSSTVPNHNEQFF. The CDR3, as DNA: TGTGCCAGCAGCTCTTCGACAGTCCCGAACCACAATGAGCAGTTCTTC.

This clonotype has a handful of counts. CDR3 sequence: CASRGGTISSPLHF. The DNA for the CDR3 is TGTGCCAGCAGGGGGGGGACGATATCTTCACCCCTCCACTTT. The J gene is TRBJ1-6, the V gene TRBV12-3 or TRBV12-4; D perhaps matches TRBD1 (5 bases). This CDR3 spans 14 amino acids. V was cut by 6 bases and J by 9 bases, with 15 bases left in between.

In its sample, this clonotype was seen many times. The chain recombines TRBV30 with TRBJ2-7; 11 bases map to TRBD1. CDR1 and CDR2 from the germline V gene are GTSNPN and SVGIG (reference sequence). V shed 3 bases and J 6 bases; nucleotides not matched to a gene: 10. This CDR3 contains 15 residues. For the CDR3, the DNA is TGTGCCTGGAGGCAAGAAGGACAGGGGGCCGGCGAGCAGTACTTC. The encoded protein is CAWRQEGQGAGEQYF.

This clonotype was seen many times. The gene calls are TRBV4-2 and TRBJ1-4; tentative D call: TRBD1 (5 bases). Germline V gene data show CDR1 as LGHNA and CDR2 as YNFKEQ. This CDR3 is 19 amino acids long. V shed 1 base and J shed 6 bases, with 24 bases lying between them. CDR3 coding DNA: TGTGCCAGCAGCCAAGGGTCCAGCCTTCGGAGACAGCGGGATGAAAAACTGTTTTTT. Translation: CASSQGSSLRRQRDEKLFF.

This clonotype came up many times. The chain joins TRBV11-2 to TRBJ2-3, with D perhaps given as TRBD1 or TRBD2 (5 bases each). This CDR3 has 13 residues. The germline V and J ends were trimmed by 7 bases and 5 bases, with 13 bases remaining between them. In germline, CDR1 is SGHAT, CDR2 FQNNGV. In DNA, the CDR3 is TGTGCCAGCAATCGAGGGGCGGTAGATACGCAGTATTTT. As protein: CASNRGAVDTQYF.

Ten or more counts support this clonotype. The chain couples TRBV5-6 to TRBJ2-7, with D perhaps TRBD1 (6 bases). Trimming pared 0 bases from V and 3 bases from J, leaving 13 bases between. The V gene's germline CDR1 is SGHDT and CDR2 YYEEEE. This CDR3 is built from 15 residues. CDR3 in amino acids: CASSLVGRGDYEQYF. CDR3 coding DNA: TGTGCCAGCAGCTTGGTGGGCAGGGGTGACTACGAGCAGTACTTC.

This clonotype showed up many times. The chain joins TRBV7-9 to TRBJ2-2; D ambiguous. CDR1 and CDR2 (germline): SEHNR, FQNEAQ (reference sequence). The CDR3 is made up of 16 amino acids. The V end was cut by 5 bases, the J end by 2 bases, with 15 bases between. The CDR3 sequence is CASSRSRVENTGELFF. In nucleotides, the CDR3 is TGTGCCAGCAGCCGGAGCCGGGTCGAAAACACCGGGGAGCTGTTTTTT.

This clonotype came up a few times. V usage is TRBV18 and J usage is TRBJ1-2, with D maybe TRBD1 (5 bases). The V gene lost 0 bases and the J gene lost 8 bases, with 16 bases spanning the gap. The CDR3 is 15 residues long. CDR1 and CDR2 (germline): KGHSH, LQKENI. Written as DNA, the CDR3 is TGTGCCAGCTCACCACCTAACAGGTTGTACGGCGGCTACACCTTC. Its translation is CASSPPNRLYGGYTF.

This clonotype came up many times. The DNA for the CDR3 is TGTGCCAGCAGCTTAGAGCGGATTTACACCGGGGAGCTGTTTTTT. This codes for CASSLERIYTGELFF. The chain carries TRBV7-2 and TRBJ2-2; D is possibly TRBD2 (5 bases). The CDR3 totals 15 residues. V was shortened by 1 base and J by 3 bases, with 9 bases between the two germline ends. Germline lookup yields CDR1 SGHTA and CDR2 FQGNSA.

This clonotype was observed at least ten times. The V call is TRBV28, the J call TRBJ2-7, with D tentatively TRBD1 or TRBD2 (5 bases each). The V gene lost 10 bases and the J gene lost 0 bases, with 13 bases spanning the gap. Germline V lookup: CDR1 MDHEN, CDR2 SYDVKM. CDR3 length equals 13 residues. The DNA for the CDR3 is TGTGCCACCTACCGGGACCACTCCTACGAGCAGTACTTC. Its protein product is CATYRDHSYEQYF.

This clonotype was counted ten times or more. The rearrangement links TRBV14 to TRBJ2-2; perhaps TRBD2 as D (5 bases). Germline lookup yields CDR1 SGHDN and CDR2 FVKESK. The CDR3 sequence is 17 residues long. V shed 5 bases and J shed 0 bases, with 16 bases lying between them. DNA of the CDR3: TGTGCCAGCAGCGTTGTGAGCGGTCCACCGAACACCGGGGAGCTGTTTTTT. The encoded protein is CASSVVSGPPNTGELFF.

V is TRBV29-1 and J is TRBJ2-7; 7 positions match TRBD2. J was trimmed by 4 bases and V by 2 bases; bases with no gene match: 5. The CDR3 is 13 residues long. The V gene's germline CDR1 is SQVTM and CDR2 ANQGSEA. The chain's CDR3 is CSVETGGGYEQYF. The CDR3 DNA reads as TGCAGCGTTGAAACGGGAGGTGGGTACGAGCAGTACTTC.

The gene calls are TRBV10-3 and TRBJ2-3; D ambiguous. Germline V gene sequence: CDR1 ENHRY, CDR2 SYGVKD. This CDR3 region has 13 residues. Trimming cost V 6 bases and J 0 bases, with 7 bases left between them. The CDR3: CAIRGTSTDTQYF. The DNA of the CDR3 is TGTGCCATCAGGGGAACTAGCACAGATACGCAGTATTTT.

This clonotype came up a few times. CDR3 residues: CASSFHFRGANTEAFF. The CDR3 DNA reads TGTGCCAGCAGTTTTCATTTCAGGGGGGCCAACACTGAAGCTTTCTTT. This chain connects TRBV27 to TRBJ1-1; 7 bases map to TRBD1. The CDR3 runs to 16 residues. V lost 3 bases and J lost 2; bases outside the gene matches: 9. Germline CDR1 MNHEY, CDR2 SMNVEV (reference sequence).

In its sample, this clonotype was seen many times. The V gene is TRBV6-1, the J gene TRBJ1-1; D unresolved. The CDR3 runs 14 residues. V lost 5 bases and J 4 bases, leaving 14 bases between the germline ends. From germline, CDR1 is MNHNS and CDR2 SASEGT. The CDR3 bases are TGTGCCAGCAGTTATGATCATACGGGCACTGAAGCTTTCTTT. Translated: CASSYDHTGTEAFF.

This clonotype occurred a few times. The CDR3: CAISAKGYEQYF. The CDR3 nucleotides are TGTGCCATCAGTGCGAAGGGGTACGAGCAGTACTTC. This chain connects TRBV10-3 to TRBJ2-7, with D perhaps TRBD1 (5 bases). This CDR3 region has 12 residues. CDR1 and CDR2 from the germline V gene are ENHRY and SYGVKD. The V and J ends lost 4 bases and 4 bases respectively, with 8 bases between them.